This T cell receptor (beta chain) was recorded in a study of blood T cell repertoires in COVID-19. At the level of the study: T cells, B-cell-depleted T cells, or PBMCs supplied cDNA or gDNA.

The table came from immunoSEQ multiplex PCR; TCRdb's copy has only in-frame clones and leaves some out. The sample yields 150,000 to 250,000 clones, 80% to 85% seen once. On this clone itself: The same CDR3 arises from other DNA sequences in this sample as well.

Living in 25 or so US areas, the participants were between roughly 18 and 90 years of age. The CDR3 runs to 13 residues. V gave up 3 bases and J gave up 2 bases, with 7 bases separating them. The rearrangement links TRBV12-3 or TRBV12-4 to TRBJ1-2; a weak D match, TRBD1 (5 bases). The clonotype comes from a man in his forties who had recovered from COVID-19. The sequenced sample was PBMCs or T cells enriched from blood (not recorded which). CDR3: CASSLGQNYGYTF. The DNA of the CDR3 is TGTGCCAGCAGTTTGGGGCAGAACTATGGCTACACCTTC.